The 8 T cell receptor beta chains below were found in one sample sequenced in a study of T cells after yellow fever vaccination. A single record per CDR3 protein comes from TCRdb applying MiXCR to the 5' RACE reads. The sample consists of a few hundred thousand distinct CDR3 sequences, around 7% of them appearing once. Sequenced material: CD4+ T cells sorted from PBMCs, taken 15 days after the yellow fever booster vaccination. These receptors were collected from a man in his thirties or forties who received the YFV17D yellow fever vaccine.

This clonotype was counted ten times or more. V and J are TRBV5-1 and TRBJ2-3, with TRBD2 matching 8 bases. Germline V CDR1 and CDR2: SGHRS, YFSETQ. The CDR3 has 16 residues. With V trimmed by 0 bases and J by 1 base, 4 bases remained unmatched. CDR3 region: CASSLAGLARTDTQYF. The CDR3 region has the DNA TGCGCCAGCAGCTTGGCCGGACTAGCCCGCACAGATACGCAGTATTTT.

The sample holds many counts of this clonotype. The CDR3: CASSFTYEQYF. Here the CDR3 DNA reads TGTGCCAGCAGTTTTACCTACGAGCAGTACTTC. V and J are TRBV12-3 or TRBV12-4 and TRBJ2-7; D remains unclear. The CDR3 spans 11 residues. V lost 3 bases to trimming and J lost 2 bases, with 2 bases between them.

This clonotype has a count of ten or more. V gene TRBV7-2 combines with J gene TRBJ2-3; no clear D. The V gene's germline CDR1 is SGHTA and CDR2 FQGNSA. The CDR3 loop spans 12 amino acids. The germline V and J ends were trimmed by 5 bases and 4 bases, with 7 bases remaining between them. CDR3 loop: CASSLSSDTQYF. Written as DNA, the CDR3 is TGTGCCAGCAGCCTTAGCTCAGATACGCAGTATTTT. Full variable domain (rest looked up from reference TRBV7-2 and TRBJ2-3): GAGVSQSPSNKVTEKGKDVELRCDPISGHTALYWYRQSLGQGLEFLIYFQGNSAPDKSGLPSDRFSAERTGGSVSTLTIQRTQQEDSAVYLCASSLSSDTQYFGPGTRLTVL.

The chain recombines TRBV7-8 with TRBJ2-7, with D possibly TRBD2 on 6 matching bases. The CDR3 runs to 12 residues. The germline V gene has CDR1 SGHVS and CDR2 FQNEAQ. Trimming pared 7 bases from V and 4 bases from J, leaving 11 bases between. CDR3 amino acids: CASTLGGYEQYF. The CDR3 nucleotides read TGTGCCAGCACCCTTGGGGGGTACGAGCAGTACTTC.

This clonotype occurred many times. The gene calls are TRBV12-3 or TRBV12-4 and TRBJ2-7, with TRBD1 matching 7 bases. V lost 5 bases and J lost 5; bases outside the gene matches: 3. The CDR3 contains 12 residues. The CDR3 loop reads CASSPTGNEQYF. The CDR3 DNA reads as TGTGCCAGCAGTCCGACAGGGAACGAGCAGTACTTC.

This clonotype was seen many times. The CDR3 coding sequence is TGCGCCAGCAGCCGACCAGCTAGCGAGCAGTACTTC. The encoded protein is CASSRPASEQYF. The rearrangement links TRBV5-1 to TRBJ2-7; D ambiguous. The germline gives CDR1 SGHRS, CDR2 YFSETQ. The germline V and J ends were trimmed by 4 bases and 6 bases, with 11 bases remaining between them. The CDR3 spans 12 residues.

The V and J genes are TRBV12-3 or TRBV12-4 and TRBJ2-3; possibly TRBD2 for D (5 bases). V lost 3 bases and J 0 bases, leaving 19 bases between the germline ends. CDR3 length: 18 amino acids. CDR3 protein: CASSFRRKEPPSTDTQYF. The CDR3 DNA follows: TGTGCCAGCAGTTTTAGGAGGAAGGAGCCCCCTAGCACAGATACGCAGTATTTT.

This clonotype was recorded at least ten times. J is TRBJ2-7 and V is TRBV20-1; 11 bases are shared with TRBD1. With V trimmed by 6 bases and J by 4 bases, 8 bases remained unmatched. Germline CDR1 and CDR2: DFQATT and SNEGSKA (reference sequence). The CDR3 sequence is 14 residues long. CDR3 protein: CSAITGTGGYEQYF. CDR3 coding DNA: TGCAGTGCGATCACCGGGACAGGGGGTTACGAGCAGTACTTC.